This T cell receptor beta chain was obtained from a study of T cell responses to AZD1222 COVID-19 vaccine. As regards this clone: Antigen specificity is unknown.

Measured with immunoSEQ multiplex PCR; TCRdb has only the in-frame clones, and not every one. The sample includes about 130,000 clones, approximately 91% of them seen just once. The germline CDR1 and CDR2 sequences are MGHRA and YSYEKL. Deletions cut 0 bases from V and 7 bases from J, with 6 bases between. This CDR3 region has 12 residues. Study-wide findings and caveats: Regions left unmutated in variants are reportedly the target of nearly half of spike-specific TCRs. Females made up more of the donors, who were largely white British, and clonal diversity may have come out too low.

The clonotype was recovered from an adult who received the AZD1222 COVID-19 vaccine. Sequencing used peripheral blood, obtained 28 days after the second AZD1222 dose. The chain combines TRBV4-1 with TRBJ1-2, with D possibly being TRBD1 (5 bases). DNA of the CDR3: TGCGCCAGCAGCCAAGACAGGGTTGGCTACACCTTC. Its protein is CASSQDRVGYTF.